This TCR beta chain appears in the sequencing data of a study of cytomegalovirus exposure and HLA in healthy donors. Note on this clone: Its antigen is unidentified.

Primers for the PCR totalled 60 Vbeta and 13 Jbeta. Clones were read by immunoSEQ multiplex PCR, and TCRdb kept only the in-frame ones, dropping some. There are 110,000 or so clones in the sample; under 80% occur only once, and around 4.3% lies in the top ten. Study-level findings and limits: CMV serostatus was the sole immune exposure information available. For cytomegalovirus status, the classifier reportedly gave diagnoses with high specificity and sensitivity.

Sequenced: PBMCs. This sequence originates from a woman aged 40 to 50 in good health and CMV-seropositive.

The CDR3 loop is CASSQGRGLGSFEQYF. Written as DNA, the CDR3 is TGCGCCAGCAGCCAAGGTAGGGGACTAGGTTCGTTCGAGCAGTACTTC. This chain links TRBV4-1 with TRBJ2-7, with 8 bases that match TRBD2. CDR3 length: 16 residues. Germline V gene sequence: CDR1 MGHRA, CDR2 YSYEKL. The V and J ends lost 1 base and 6 bases, in that order; junction bases with no gene match: 11.